These T cell receptor beta chains were read from a single sample in a study of T-cell memory formation after mild COVID-19. TCRdb itself ran the 5' RACE reads through MiXCR, one entry per CDR3 protein. The table includes hundreds of thousands of distinct CDR3 sequences, roughly 18% detected once. The source material was PBMCs or a T cell subset sorted from them (not recorded which). These receptors were taken from an adult woman who had mild COVID-19 (a few samples of this study predate the infection). Cell type and time point are not known. Each CDR3 is given with its conserved first and last residue. A D gene is named only where the DNA matches it firmly. For some rows the clone size is stated as once, few or many, or as a class when expanded; others skip it.

J: TRBJ2-3; D: -; V: TRBV11-2; size: few; CDR3: CASSPRITQYF; DNA: TGTGCCAGCAGCCCCCGCATTACGCAGTATTTT
J: TRBJ2-6; D: -; V: TRBV3-1; size: few; CDR3: CASSQDGTTGANVLTF; DNA: TGTGCCAGCAGCCAAGATGGGACAACGGGGGCCAACGTCCTGACTTTC
J: TRBJ2-7; D: -; V: TRBV6-5; size: few; CDR3: CASSYSRQASYEQYF; DNA: TGTGCCAGCAGTTACTCGAGACAGGCCTCCTACGAGCAGTACTTC
J: TRBJ2-5; D: TRBD1; V: TRBV7-9; size: -; CDR3: CASSLVGQSETQYF; DNA: TGTGCCAGCAGCTTAGTGGGACAGTCGGAGACCCAGTACTTC
J: TRBJ1-5; D: -; V: TRBV19; size: -; CDR3: CASSGKGPAGNQPQHF; DNA: TGTGCCAGTAGTGGGAAGGGGCCCGCGGGAAATCAGCCCCAGCATTTT
J: TRBJ2-1; D: -; V: TRBV4-1; size: -; CDR3: CASSQVIIGGNEQFF; DNA: TGCGCCAGCAGCCAAGTAATCATCGGGGGAAATGAGCAGTTCTTC
J: TRBJ1-5; D: -; V: TRBV9; size: few; CDR3: CASSVGSNSNQPQHF; DNA: TGTGCCAGCAGCGTAGGTAGTAATAGCAATCAGCCCCAGCATTTT
J: TRBJ2-7; D: TRBD2; V: TRBV24-1; size: once; CDR3: CATSDLAPGGPYEQYF; DNA: TGTGCCACCAGTGATTTGGCCCCGGGGGGGCCCTACGAGCAGTACTTC
J: TRBJ1-2; D: -; V: TRBV5-6; size: few; CDR3: CASSTGAVNYGYTF; DNA: TGTGCCAGCAGCACCGGGGCGGTGAACTATGGCTACACCTTC
J: TRBJ2-1; D: TRBD2; V: TRBV7-9; size: -; CDR3: CASPGEGGNEQFF; DNA: TGTGCCAGCCCGGGGGAGGGAGGGAATGAGCAGTTCTTC
J: TRBJ2-5; D: -; V: TRBV3-1; size: -; CDR3: CASSQGWGRGETQYF; DNA: TGTGCCAGCAGCCAAGGATGGGGCCGGGGGGAGACCCAGTACTTC
J: TRBJ2-1; D: TRBD2; V: TRBV6-4; size: -; CDR3: CASKLTSGPYNEQFF; DNA: TGTGCCAGTAAGCTGACTAGCGGACCCTACAATGAGCAGTTCTTC
J: TRBJ1-6; D: -; V: TRBV5-1; size: many; CDR3: CASSLRGDTSPLHF; DNA: TGCGCCAGCAGCTTGAGGGGGGACACCTCACCCCTCCACTTT
J: TRBJ2-5; D: -; V: TRBV7-9; size: -; CDR3: CASSTTTGQETQYF; DNA: TGTGCCAGCAGCACTACGACAGGACAAGAGACCCAATACTTC
J: TRBJ2-7; D: -; V: TRBV5-4; size: few; CDR3: CASSLEGSPNYYEQYF; DNA: TGTGCCAGCAGCTTGGAGGGGAGTCCCAACTACTACGAGCAGTACTTC
J: TRBJ2-4; D: -; V: TRBV12-3/TRBV12-4; size: few; CDR3: CASSRTDALRNIQYF; DNA: TGTGCCAGCAGTCGGACCGACGCACTGAGAAACATTCAGTACTTC
J: TRBJ2-2; D: TRBD2; V: TRBV6-1; size: -; CDR3: CASSSLAGVTGELFF; DNA: TGTGCCAGCAGTTCACTAGCGGGGGTTACCGGGGAGCTGTTTTTT
J: TRBJ2-3; D: TRBD2; V: TRBV9; size: -; CDR3: CASSRQSGLAGPGSDTQYF; DNA: TGTGCCAGCAGCCGACAATCGGGACTAGCGGGGCCCGGATCAGATACGCAGTATTTT
J: TRBJ2-1; D: TRBD1; V: TRBV6-4; size: few; CDR3: CASSDGTGGGNEQFF; DNA: TGTGCCAGCAGTGACGGGACAGGGGGCGGGAATGAGCAGTTCTTC
J: TRBJ1-1; D: TRBD1; V: TRBV7-9; size: -; CDR3: CASSLGTGGRSTEAFF; DNA: TGTGCCAGCAGCTTAGGAACAGGGGGCCGGAGCACTGAAGCTTTCTTT
J: TRBJ1-1; D: -; V: TRBV5-5; size: -; CDR3: CASSFIFGERGTEAFF; DNA: TGTGCCAGCAGCTTTATATTTGGGGAGCGGGGCACTGAAGCTTTCTTT
J: TRBJ1-1; D: TRBD1; V: TRBV7-2; size: -; CDR3: CASSLVGQVDTEAFF; DNA: TGTGCCAGCAGCTTAGTGGGACAGGTAGACACTGAAGCTTTCTTT
J: TRBJ1-1; D: -; V: TRBV5-6; size: few; CDR3: CASSPNTFRTEAFF; DNA: TGTGCCAGCAGCCCCAATACGTTTCGGACTGAAGCTTTCTTT
J: TRBJ2-3; D: TRBD2; V: TRBV20-1; size: -; CDR3: CSASLAGVTDTQYF; DNA: TGCAGTGCTAGCCTCGCGGGAGTCACAGATACGCAGTATTTT
J: TRBJ1-1; D: -; V: TRBV19; size: -; CDR3: CASKDVAGSNTEAFF; DNA: TGTGCCAGTAAGGATGTGGCAGGGTCGAACACTGAAGCTTTCTTT
J: TRBJ2-5; D: TRBD2; V: TRBV20-1; size: few; CDR3: CSAGTSGGALTQYF; DNA: TGCAGTGCTGGAACTAGCGGGGGGGCCTTAACCCAGTACTTC
J: TRBJ2-3; D: TRBD1; V: TRBV9; size: -; CDR3: CASSVGTGRTDTQYF; DNA: TGTGCCAGCAGCGTGGGGACAGGGCGCACAGATACGCAGTATTTT
J: TRBJ1-5; D: -; V: TRBV2; size: -; CDR3: CASSEWSTANQPQHF; DNA: TGTGCCAGCAGTGAATGGTCGACAGCCAATCAGCCCCAGCATTTT
J: TRBJ2-1; D: -; V: TRBV7-3; size: -; CDR3: CASSRGATSSYNEQFF; DNA: TGTGCCAGCAGCAGAGGGGCTACAAGCTCCTACAATGAGCAGTTCTTC
J: TRBJ2-7; D: -; V: TRBV30; size: -; CDR3: CAWDRTYEQYF; DNA: TGTGCCTGGGACAGAACCTACGAGCAGTACTTC